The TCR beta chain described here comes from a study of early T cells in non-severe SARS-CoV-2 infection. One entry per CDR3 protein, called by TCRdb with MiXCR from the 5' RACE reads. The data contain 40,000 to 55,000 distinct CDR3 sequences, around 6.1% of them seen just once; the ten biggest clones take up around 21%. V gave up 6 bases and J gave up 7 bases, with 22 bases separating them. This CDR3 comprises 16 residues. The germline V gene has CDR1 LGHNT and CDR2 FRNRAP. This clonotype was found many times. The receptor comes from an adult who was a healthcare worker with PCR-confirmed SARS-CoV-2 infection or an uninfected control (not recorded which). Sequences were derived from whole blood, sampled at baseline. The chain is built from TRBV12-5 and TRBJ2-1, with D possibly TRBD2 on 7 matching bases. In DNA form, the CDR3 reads TGTGCTAGTGGCCCGGGGGGCGAATCCCCGCATAATGAGCAGTTCTTC. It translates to CASGPGGESPHNEQFF.